Following are 16 T cell receptor beta chains from one sample sequenced in a study of CD8+ T cells in alopecia areata. In each case, RNA was isolated and then reverse transcribed into cDNA as the sequencing template. Sequenced by immunoSEQ multiplex PCR; TCRdb stores in-frame clones only, minus some. This sample has more than 250,000 clones, each found more than once. Combined cutaneous lymph node cells underwent sorting by CD4, CD8alpha, NKG2D, NKG2ACE and additional markers. Sample: CD4+ T cells sorted from a lymph node. These receptor sequences come from a C3H/HeJ mouse with alopecia areata. MHC haplotype here: H2-k.

As regards this clone: Genes and germline are mouse. The read ends 4 residues before the CDR3 terminus; that terminus is restored from the germline J gene. The V and J genes are TRBV13-1 and TRBJ2-7, with 9 bases identical to TRBD1. V shed 5 bases and J 1 base; nucleotides not matched to a gene: 13. Per the germline V gene, CDR1 is NSHNY and CDR2 is SYGAGN. This CDR3 has 17 residues. The CDR3 bases that were read are TGTGCCAGCAGACCCAGGAGGGGGACAGGGTATTCCTAT. As protein: CASRPRRGTGYSY. The entire CDR3 protein is CASRPRRGTGYSYEQYF.

Comments on this clone: Mouse names are used for the genes. The observed sequence ends 4 residues before the CDR3 terminus, with the missing tail filled in from the germline J gene. At the DNA level, this CDR3 is encoded by other sequences in the same sample as well. J is TRBJ2-5 and V is TRBV1, with 7 bases that match TRBD2. The CDR3 covers 15 residues. The germline V gene has CDR1 NSQYPW and CDR2 LRSPGD (reference sequence). Here the CDR3 reads CTCSADRLGVDTQYF. Incomplete CDR3 DNA: TGCACCTGCAGTGCAGATCGGCTGGGGGTAGAC. The full variable domain, rest sourced from reference TRBV1 and TRBJ2-5, is VTLLEQNPRWRLVPRGQAVNLRCILKNSQYPWMSWYQQDLQKQLQWLFTLRSPGDKEVKSLPGADYLATRVTDTELRLQVANMSQGRTLYCTCSADRLGVDTQYFGPGTRLLVL.

About this clone: Gene names and germline refer to mouse. The read stops 4 residues short of the end of the CDR3; the missing end is completed from the germline J gene. Within the sample, other DNA sequences also encode this same CDR3. The rearrangement uses TRBV19 and TRBJ2-5; tentative D call: TRBD1 (6 bases). Germline values: CDR1 FNHDT, CDR2 SITEND (reference sequence). This CDR3 is 13 amino acids long. Between the trimmed V and J ends, which lost 2 bases and 3 bases, there was a span of 7 bases. CDR3 bases read: TGTGCCAGCAGTATCGACAGGCAAGAC. Translated: CASSIDRQD. The CDR3 in its entirety is CASSIDRQDTQYF.

This clone was seen more than once but under ten times. Gene names denote mouse genes. The read halts 3 residues ahead of the CDR3 end, with the missing end drawn from the germline J gene. The chain recombines TRBV19 with TRBJ1-6; D unresolved. TRBJ1-6 is known as an ORF, though its function is uncertain. The ends were cut back, 3 bases at V and 0 bases at J, with 13 bases in the middle. The CDR3 is 17 residues long. Germline V gene data show CDR1 as FNHDT and CDR2 as SITEND (reference sequence). The CDR3 is CASSTSLTNSYNSPLYF. Partial CDR3 DNA: TGTGCCAGCAGTACCTCTTTGACAAATTCCTATAATTCGCCC.

Regarding this clone: Gene names and germline match the mouse. The read gets to within 4 residues of the CDR3 end, and the germline J gene fills in the rest. Distinct nucleotide sequences in the sample also encode this CDR3. The chain uses TRBV1 and TRBJ2-7, with a possible D match to TRBD2 (5 bases). There are 14 residues in the CDR3. The V gene's germline CDR1 is NSQYPW and CDR2 LRSPGD (reference sequence). The ends were cut back, 1 base at V and 0 bases at J, with 7 bases in the middle. The CDR3 spells CTCSAGGVSYEQYF. CDR3 bases read: TGCACCTGCAGTGCAGGTGGGGTCTCCTAT.

Regarding this clone: The gene names here belong to mouse. The CDR3 extends 4 residues past the end of the read, so its final part is completed from the germline J gene. The chain uses TRBV13-1 and TRBJ2-1; TRBD2 aligns across 14 bases. The CDR3 contains 18 residues. CDR1 and CDR2 (germline): NSHNY, SYGAGN. With V trimmed by 0 bases and J by 5 bases, 7 bases remained unmatched. The CDR3 reads CASSDASGLGGLDAEQFF. The covered CDR3 bases are TGTGCCAGCAGTGATGCATCGGGACTGGGGGGGCTGGATGCT.

On this clone: Genes here carry mouse names. The sequenced fragment ends 4 residues before the CDR3 boundary, so the rest is inferred from the germline J gene. The J gene is TRBJ2-7, the V gene TRBV1, with D possibly matching TRBD2 (7 bases). Germline V lookup: CDR1 NSQYPW, CDR2 LRSPGD (reference sequence). This CDR3 comprises 14 residues. The covered CDR3 bases are TGCACCTGCAGTGCAGCCTGGGGGCCTTAT. Residues: CTCSAAWGPY. The complete CDR3 reads CTCSAAWGPYEQYF. Using reference TRBV1 and TRBJ2-7 for the parts outside the CDR3, the full variable domain is VTLLEQNPRWRLVPRGQAVNLRCILKNSQYPWMSWYQQDLQKQLQWLFTLRSPGDKEVKSLPGADYLATRVTDTELRLQVANMSQGRTLYCTCSAAWGPYEQYFGPGTRLTVL.

This clone has more than one count but fewer than ten. Mouse gene names apply. From the germline J gene comes the end of the CDR3, since the read stops 4 residues before it. Other DNA sequences in this sample translate to the same CDR3. The V call is TRBV31, the J call TRBJ2-5; tentative D call: TRBD1 (6 bases). Germline V gene data show CDR1 as GKSSPN and CDR2 as SITVG. CDR3 length: 13 amino acids. The CDR3: CAWSLQGRDTQYF. The CDR3 DNA, read in part, is TGTGCCTGGAGTCTACAGGGACGGGAC. The whole variable domain, filled in from reference TRBV31 and TRBJ2-5, reads AQTIHQWPVAEIKAVGSPLSLGCTIKGKSSPNLYWYWQATGGTLQQLFYSITVGQVESVVQLNLSASRPKDDQFILSTEKLLLSHSGFYLCAWSLQGRDTQYFGPGTRLLVL.

A remark on this clone: Genes and germline are mouse. The sequenced part of the CDR3 DNA is TGTGCCAGCAGAGGACAGGGGAAAGAC. It is translated as CASRGQGKD. The full-length CDR3 reads as CASRGQGKDTQYF. This chain joins TRBV5 and TRBJ2-5, with 9 bases identical to TRBD1. Sequencing ends 4 residues short of the CDR3 end; the germline J gene provides the rest. Germline CDR1 and CDR2: LGHNA and YNLKQL (reference sequence). The CDR3 runs to 13 residues.

This clone showed up just a few times. Gene names follow the mouse nomenclature. The CDR3 extends 4 residues past the end of the read, so its final part is completed from the germline J gene. V usage is TRBV31 and J usage is TRBJ2-1; 11 positions match TRBD2. CDR1 and CDR2 from the germline V gene are GKSSPN and SITVG. This CDR3 is 17 amino acids long. The V and J ends lost 1 base and 1 base, in that order; junction bases with no gene match: 6. The CDR3 region is CAWSRGLGGPNYAEQFF. CDR3 DNA, as far as it was read: TGTGCCTGGAGTCGAGGACTGGGGGGTCCAAACTATGCT.

Regarding this clone: The genes and germline here are from mouse. Read coverage stops 4 residues before the CDR3 terminus; the germline J gene supplies the remainder. Other DNA sequences in the same sample also yield this CDR3. The J gene is TRBJ2-1, the V gene TRBV5; 12 bases map to TRBD2. The CDR3 has 16 residues. CDR1 is LGHNA, CDR2 YNLKQL, per germline (reference sequence). Trimming took 6 bases from V and 1 from J; bases not matched to a gene: 4. CDR3 sequence reads: CASSLGTGGNYAEQFF. The part of the CDR3 DNA that was read is TGTGCCAGCAGTCTGGGGACTGGGGGGAACTATGCT.

This clone was counted between two and nine times. Gene names refer to mouse genes. The sequenced fragment ends 4 residues before the CDR3 boundary, so the rest is inferred from the germline J gene. The chain couples TRBV5 to TRBJ1-1; 8 bases are a match to TRBD1. CDR3 length: 15 residues. The germline gives CDR1 LGHNA, CDR2 YNLKQL (reference sequence). The CDR3 DNA, read in part, is TGTGCCAGCAGCCAAGTCTCAGGGGGCGGAACA. Translating gives CASSQVSGGGT. The whole CDR3 sequence is CASSQVSGGGTEVFF.

This clone occurred a few times. Mouse germline and gene names are used. From the germline J gene comes the end of the CDR3, since the read stops 4 residues before it. The V and J genes are TRBV4 and TRBJ2-5; D possibly corresponds to TRBD1 (7 bases). Between the trimmed V and J ends, which lost 5 bases and 2 bases, there was a span of 11 bases. The germline V gene has CDR1 LGHDT and CDR2 YNNKQL (reference sequence). This CDR3 comprises 14 residues. The DNA read from the CDR3 is TGTGCCAGCAGCCTCAGGGGGGTCCAAGAC. Its protein product is CASSLRGVQD. The full-length CDR3 reads as CASSLRGVQDTQYF.

This clone was recorded a few times. Mouse germline and gene names are used. Read coverage stops 3 residues before the CDR3 terminus; the germline J gene supplies the remainder. The chain has TRBV5 and TRBJ1-6; tentatively, D is TRBD1 (5 bases). TRBJ1-6 is given ORF status, its function remaining uncertain. Trimming removed 3 bases at V and 7 bases at J, with 7 bases between. This CDR3 has 13 amino acids. Germline V gene data show CDR1 as LGHNA and CDR2 as YNLKQL (reference sequence). Here the CDR3 reads CASSQDKNSPLYF. CDR3 bases read: TGTGCCAGCAGCCAGGACAAAAATTCGCCC.

Details on this clone: This may arise from a read error, as a much more abundant clone is one base away. Each gene name is a mouse one. The CDR3 end is not reached by the read, which stops 4 residues before it; the germline J gene fills it in. The chain links TRBV13-3 to TRBJ1-2, with a tentative D call TRBD1 (5 bases). Germline V CDR1 and CDR2: NNHDY, SYVADS. CDR3 size: 11 residues. CDR3 amino acids: CASSDRADYTF. CDR3 DNA (partial): TGTGCCAGCAGTGACAGGGCC.

Concerning this clone itself: Gene names denote mouse genes. The read ends 4 residues early relative to the CDR3; the germline J gene fills the gap. The chain uses TRBV1 and TRBJ1-1, with a weak D call TRBD1 (5 bases). V was clipped by 0 bases and J by 4 bases, with 15 bases between them. From germline, CDR1 is NSQYPW and CDR2 LRSPGD (reference sequence). The CDR3 consists of 16 residues. The CDR3 here is CTCSADRQLQGTEVFF. CDR3 DNA, as far as it was read: TGCACCTGCAGTGCAGATCGACAGCTGCAGGGCACA.